The clone carrying this T cell receptor (beta chain) was picked up many times. Unique molecular identifiers tagged the TCRbeta library. Each CDR3 protein gets one entry after TCRdb re-called the PCR reads with MiXCR. The repertoire holds about 400,000 distinct CDR3 sequences, with about 20% as singletons. The data belong to a study of T-cell reconstitution after alpha-beta-depleted transplantation in children. The CDR3 is made up of 13 amino acids. Germline V gene sequence: CDR1 DFQATT, CDR2 SNEGSKA (reference sequence). V was pared by 5 bases and J by 5 bases, with 4 bases of the junction left unmatched.

The gene calls are TRBV20-1 and TRBJ2-7, with 12 bases aligning to TRBD1. The source was PBMCs from the stem cell graft donor, collected from the stem cell graft. This receptor was identified in a human donor who donated a stem cell graft to a child with acute myeloid leukemia. CDR3 DNA: TGCAGTGCTTTGGGACAGGGGGCGGACGAGCAGTACTTC. This encodes CSALGQGADEQYF.